This TCR beta chain was sequenced for a study of blood T cells in healthy people across ages. Study observations and caveats: Long-lived and aged donors differed, with more naive CD4+ cells and higher diversity in the long-lived. Across samples, TCR beta diversity tracked strongly with naive T cell percentage.

CDR1 is SGHDN, CDR2 FVKESK, per germline. V was trimmed by 2 bases and J by 10 bases, leaving 17 bases between them. This CDR3 is 15 amino acids long. To note about this clonotype: As yet, its antigen is unknown.

Sample-barcoded 5' priming and a J-beta primer mix drove a second PCR of about 6 to 12 cycles. The study obtained at least 2.5 million CDR3-containing paired-end reads from every sample. TCRdb analysed the 5' RACE reads with MiXCR anew, one entry per CDR3 protein. The sample shows some 1.1 million distinct CDR3 sequences, 35% to 40% of them seen only once. This sequence originates from a man younger than 30 in good health. The sample comprised blood. The V gene is TRBV14, the J gene TRBJ1-4; D not certain. This CDR3 is CASSQLSGGVGKLFF. The CDR3 DNA follows: TGTGCCAGCAGCCAACTTTCCGGCGGCGTCGGAAAACTGTTTTTT.